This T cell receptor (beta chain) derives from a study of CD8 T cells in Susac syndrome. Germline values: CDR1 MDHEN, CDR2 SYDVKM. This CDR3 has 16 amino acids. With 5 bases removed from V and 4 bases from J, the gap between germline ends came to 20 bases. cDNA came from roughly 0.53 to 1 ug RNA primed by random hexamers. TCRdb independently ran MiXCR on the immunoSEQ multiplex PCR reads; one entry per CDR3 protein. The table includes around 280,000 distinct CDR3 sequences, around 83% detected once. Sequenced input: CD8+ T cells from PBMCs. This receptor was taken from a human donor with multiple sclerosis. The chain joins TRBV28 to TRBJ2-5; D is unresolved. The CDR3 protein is CASSTVMGRRGETQYF. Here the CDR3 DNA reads TGTGCCAGCAGTACCGTTATGGGTCGCCGTGGAGAGACCCAGTACTTC. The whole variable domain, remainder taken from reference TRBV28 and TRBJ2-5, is DVKVTQSSRYLVKRTGEKVFLECVQDMDHENMFWYRQDPGLGLRLIYFSYDVKMKEKGDIPEGYSVSREKKERFSLILESASTNQTSMYLCASSTVMGRRGETQYFGPGTRLLVL.